This T cell receptor (beta chain) was captured by sequencing in a study of early T cells in non-severe SARS-CoV-2 infection. The overall study: Sequencing was performed on bulk RNA from unsorted whole blood, leaving chains unpaired.

Trimming removed 8 bases from V and 0 bases from J, with 14 bases in between. The germline CDR1 and CDR2 sequences are GTSNPN and SVGIG (reference sequence). The CDR3 runs 13 residues. cDNA molecules, individually, were tagged with unique molecular identifiers. TCRdb analysed the 5' RACE reads with MiXCR anew, one entry per CDR3 protein. The sample contains more than 65,000 distinct CDR3 sequences, around 13% of which appear only once. This clonotype was detected ten times or more. This receptor was taken from an adult who was a healthcare worker with PCR-confirmed SARS-CoV-2 infection or an uninfected control (not recorded which). The material sequenced was whole blood. The chain recombines TRBV30 with TRBJ2-7; D possibly corresponds to TRBD2 (6 bases). CDR3 amino acids: CAGLAKSSYEQYF. CDR3 bases: TGTGCCGGCCTAGCGAAGAGCTCCTACGAGCAGTACTTC.